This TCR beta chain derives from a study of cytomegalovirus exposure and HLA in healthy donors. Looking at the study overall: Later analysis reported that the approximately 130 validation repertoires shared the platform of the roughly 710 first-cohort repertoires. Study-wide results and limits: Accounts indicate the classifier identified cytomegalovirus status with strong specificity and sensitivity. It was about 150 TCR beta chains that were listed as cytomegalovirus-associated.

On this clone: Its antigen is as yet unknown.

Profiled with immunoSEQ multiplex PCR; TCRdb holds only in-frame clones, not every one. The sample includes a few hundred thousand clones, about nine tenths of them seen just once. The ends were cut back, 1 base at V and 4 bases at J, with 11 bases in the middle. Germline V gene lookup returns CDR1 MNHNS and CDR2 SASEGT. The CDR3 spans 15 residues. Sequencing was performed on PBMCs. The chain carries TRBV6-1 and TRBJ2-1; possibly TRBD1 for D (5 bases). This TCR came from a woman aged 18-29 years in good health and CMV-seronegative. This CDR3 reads CASSEVAGPYNEQFF. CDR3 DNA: TGTGCCAGCAGTGAAGTTGCAGGGCCTTACAATGAGCAGTTCTTC.